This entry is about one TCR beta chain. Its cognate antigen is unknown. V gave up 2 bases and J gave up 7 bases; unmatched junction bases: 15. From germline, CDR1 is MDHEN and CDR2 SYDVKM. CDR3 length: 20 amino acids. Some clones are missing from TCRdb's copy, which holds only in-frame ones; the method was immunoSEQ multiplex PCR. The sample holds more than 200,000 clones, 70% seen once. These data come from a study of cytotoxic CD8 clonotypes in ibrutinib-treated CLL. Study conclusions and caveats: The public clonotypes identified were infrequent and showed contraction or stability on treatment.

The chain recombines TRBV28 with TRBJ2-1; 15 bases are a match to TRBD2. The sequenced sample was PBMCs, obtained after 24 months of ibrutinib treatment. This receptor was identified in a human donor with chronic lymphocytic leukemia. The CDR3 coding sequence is TGTGCCAGCAGTTTACCGTGGACTAGCGGGAGGGCCTTTAGGATAAATGAGCAGTTCTTC. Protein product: CASSLPWTSGRAFRINEQFF.